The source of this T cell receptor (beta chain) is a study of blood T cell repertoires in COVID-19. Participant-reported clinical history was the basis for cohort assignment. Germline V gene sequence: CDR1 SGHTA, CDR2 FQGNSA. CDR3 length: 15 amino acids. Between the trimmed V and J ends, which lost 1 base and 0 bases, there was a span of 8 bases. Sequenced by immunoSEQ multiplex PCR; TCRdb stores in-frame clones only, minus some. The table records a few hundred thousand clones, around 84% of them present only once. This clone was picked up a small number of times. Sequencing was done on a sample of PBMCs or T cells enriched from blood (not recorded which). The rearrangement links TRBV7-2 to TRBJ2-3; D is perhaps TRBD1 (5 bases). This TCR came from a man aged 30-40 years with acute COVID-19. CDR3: CASSLGGTSTDTQYF. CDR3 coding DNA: TGTGCCAGCAGCTTAGGGGGCACTAGCACAGATACGCAGTATTTT.